Here is one T cell receptor beta chain with its context. Clones were read by immunoSEQ multiplex PCR, and TCRdb kept only the in-frame ones, dropping some. The sample consists of 100,000 to 150,000 clones, around 83% of them appearing once. The data belong to a study of blood T cell repertoires in COVID-19. About the study: T cells, B-cell-depleted T cells, or PBMCs provided the cDNA or gDNA that served as material.

In germline, CDR1 is SGHTS, CDR2 YDEGEE. Losses at the gene ends were 4 bases for V and 7 bases for J; bases not matched to a gene: 15. The CDR3 runs to 16 residues. The sequence was collected from a man in his sixties with acute or convalescent COVID-19. This rearrangement joins TRBV5-8 to TRBJ2-7; TRBD1 aligns across 9 bases. The sequenced material came from peripheral blood. The chain's CDR3 is CASSAYALGQGKEQYF. The CDR3 nucleotides are TGTGCCAGCAGCGCATACGCCCTGGGACAGGGAAAAGAGCAGTACTTC.